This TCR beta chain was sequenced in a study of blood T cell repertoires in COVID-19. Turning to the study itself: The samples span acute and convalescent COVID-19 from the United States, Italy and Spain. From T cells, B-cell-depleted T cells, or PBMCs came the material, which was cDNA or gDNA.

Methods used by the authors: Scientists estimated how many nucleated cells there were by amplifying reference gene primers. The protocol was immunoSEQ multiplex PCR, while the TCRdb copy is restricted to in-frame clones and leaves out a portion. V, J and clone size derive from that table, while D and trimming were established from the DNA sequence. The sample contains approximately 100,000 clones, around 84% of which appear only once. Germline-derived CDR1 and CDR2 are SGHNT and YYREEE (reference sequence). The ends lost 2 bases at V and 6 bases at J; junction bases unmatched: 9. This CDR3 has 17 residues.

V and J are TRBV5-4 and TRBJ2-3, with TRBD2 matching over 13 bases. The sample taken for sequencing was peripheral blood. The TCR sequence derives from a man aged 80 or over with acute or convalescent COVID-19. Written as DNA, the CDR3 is TGTGCCAGCAGCTTACTAGCGGGAGGGCCGACTTCGGATACGCAGTATTTT. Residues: CASSLLAGGPTSDTQYF.